This T cell receptor beta chain was recorded in a study of blood T cell repertoires in COVID-19. CDR3 size: 14 residues. Germline CDR1 and CDR2: SGHNT and YYREEE (reference sequence). Generated by immunoSEQ multiplex PCR, the TCRdb table keeps only in-frame clones and is missing some. The sample lists about 160,000 clones, roughly nine tenths seen once, with 2.5% to 3.5% in the top ten. The receptor comes from a man aged 55-75 years with acute or convalescent COVID-19. Sequenced sample: peripheral blood. The J gene is TRBJ1-2, the V gene TRBV5-4; 9 bases agree with TRBD1. CDR3 loop: CASDAVGQGASYTF. The CDR3 bases are TGTGCTTCAGACGCCGTGGGACAGGGAGCGAGCTACACCTTC.